This T cell receptor (beta chain) was found in a study of shared clonotypes between healthy human individuals. The data were produced by immunoSEQ multiplex PCR, yet TCRdb's version contains in-frame clones alone and is incomplete. This table holds a few million clones, more than 85% found once. This CDR3 has 16 residues. V shed 2 bases and J 6 bases; nucleotides not matched to a gene: 13. CDR1 is MNHNY and CDR2 is SVGAGI in the germline V gene (reference sequence). Partitioning of CD4+ cells yielded a CD45RA+ naive subset and a CD45RA-negative memory subset. This chain links TRBV6-6 with TRBJ2-7; 7 bases are a match to TRBD1. The sequence derives from a young man in good health. Some clones in this sample may be carry-over from other donors' samples. Sequencing was done on a sample of naive CD4+ T cells from PBMCs. Subset specified: CD45RA+ positively selected. In DNA, the CDR3 is TGTGCCAGCAGTTACGAAACGGGACAGTTAGGGTCCGAGCAGTACTTC. Amino acid sequence: CASSYETGQLGSEQYF.